This T cell receptor beta chain was profiled in a study of blood T cell repertoires in COVID-19. Study-wide context: Samples taken during acute and convalescent COVID-19 were collected in the United States, Italy and Spain. PBMCs, B-cell-depleted T cells, or T cells were the source of the cDNA or gDNA that made up the material.

In germline, CDR1 is MRHNA, CDR2 SNTAGT. V shed 0 bases and J 6 bases; nucleotides not matched to a gene: 13. This CDR3 contains 18 residues. Authors' methods: Scientists estimated how many nucleated cells there were by amplifying reference gene primers. Produced via immunoSEQ multiplex PCR; TCRdb's table is partial and in-frame only. V and J calls and clone size come straight from that table; D and trimming were deduced from the DNA. The table lists tens of thousands of clones, around 84% of them singletons, with about an eighth in the top ten. The chain recombines TRBV6-4 with TRBJ2-3; 9 bases map to TRBD2. Sequences were obtained from peripheral blood. The receptor comes from a human donor in a cohort sampled during active COVID-19. CDR3 protein: CASSDSSRGSGSRDTQYF. CDR3 sequence (DNA): TGTGCCAGCAGTGACTCGAGTCGAGGTAGCGGGAGTCGGGATACGCAGTATTTT.